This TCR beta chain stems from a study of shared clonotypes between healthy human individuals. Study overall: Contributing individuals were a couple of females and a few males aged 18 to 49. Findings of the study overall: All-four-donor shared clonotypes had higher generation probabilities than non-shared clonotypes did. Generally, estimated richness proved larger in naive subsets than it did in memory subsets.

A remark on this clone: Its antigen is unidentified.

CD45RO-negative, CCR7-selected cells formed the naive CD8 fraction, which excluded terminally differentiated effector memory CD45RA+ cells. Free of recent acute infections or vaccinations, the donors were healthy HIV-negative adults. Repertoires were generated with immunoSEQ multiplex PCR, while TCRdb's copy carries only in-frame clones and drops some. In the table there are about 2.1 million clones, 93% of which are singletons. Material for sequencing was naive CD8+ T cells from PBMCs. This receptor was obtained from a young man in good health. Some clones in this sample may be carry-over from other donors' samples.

DNA for the CDR3: TGTGCCAGCAGCCCCCTCGGGGGGTACGAGCAGTACTTC. Translation gives CASSPLGGYEQYF. The genes are TRBV7-8 and TRBJ2-7; 7 positions agree with TRBD2. The germline gives CDR1 SGHVS, CDR2 FQNEAQ. CDR3 length equals 13 residues. Trimming cost V 5 bases and J 4 bases; bases outside gene matches: 5.